This is a list of T cell receptor beta chains from one sample in a study of OX40 agonist ivuxolimab in advanced cancers. Profiled with immunoSEQ multiplex PCR; TCRdb holds only in-frame clones, not every one. The repertoire holds roughly 63,000 clones, with approximately 90% as singletons. The sequencing used CD4+ or CD8+ T cells sorted from blood, collected in a trial of the OX40 agonist ivuxolimab. Receptor source: an adult with an advanced solid tumor such as melanoma, head and neck, liver or kidney cancer. CDR3s include the opening cysteine and the closing phenylalanine or tryptophan. A D gene is named only where the DNA matches it firmly. A row's size may be missing; if present it is once, few, many or a size class.

>TRBV5-1|TRBJ2-1|NA|17|TRBD2
CASRDSGSLNSYNEQFF
TGCGCCAGCAGAGATAGCGGGAGCCTTAACTCCTACAATGAGCAGTTCTTC
>TRBV25-1|TRBJ2-3|NA|18|TRBD2
CASSDVMTSGRAPDTQYF
TGTGCCAGCAGTGACGTAATGACTAGCGGGAGGGCCCCCGATACGCAGTATTTT
>TRBV9|TRBJ1-2|NA|11|NA
CASGIKDGYTF
TGTGCCAGCGGAATTAAGGATGGCTACACCTTC
>TRBV29-1|TRBJ2-6|once|15|TRBD2
CSVRTGGSGANVLTF
TGCAGCGTACGGACGGGAGGCTCTGGGGCCAACGTCCTGACTTTC
>TRBV19|TRBJ2-3|once|16|NA
CASSIVALTGTDTQYF
TGTGCCAGTAGTATAGTGGCTCTTACGGGCACAGATACGCAGTATTTT
>TRBV10-3|TRBJ2-5|NA|14|NA
CAISESRGGETQYF
TGTGCCATCAGTGAGTCGAGAGGCGGGGAGACCCAGTACTTC
>TRBV6-5|TRBJ2-3|NA|15|TRBD2
CASSSVGGITDTQYF
TGTGCCAGCAGTTCCGTGGGGGGGATAACAGATACGCAGTATTTT
>TRBV29-1|TRBJ2-5|NA|14|TRBD2
CSVDLAEGGKTQYF
TGCAGCGTTGATTTAGCGGAGGGAGGGAAGACCCAGTACTTC
>TRBV7-2|TRBJ2-7|NA|15|TRBD2
CASSLVLAGGNEQYF
TGTGCCAGCAGCTTAGTGCTAGCGGGAGGTAACGAGCAGTACTTC
>TRBV9|TRBJ2-1|NA|14|TRBD1
CASSMRQGINEQFF
TGTGCCAGCAGCATGAGACAGGGGATCAATGAGCAGTTCTTC
>TRBV28|TRBJ2-3|NA|16|TRBD1
CAVGTGGASGTDTQYF
TGTGCCGTCGGGACAGGGGGCGCCTCTGGCACAGATACGCAGTATTTT
>TRBV10-2|TRBJ1-5|NA|14|TRBD1
CASSARGATQPQHF
TGCGCCAGCAGTGCCAGGGGGGCCACTCAGCCCCAGCATTTT
>TRBV5-6|TRBJ1-2|NA|16|NA
CASSFAIYNGRHGYTF
TGTGCCAGCAGCTTCGCGATATATAATGGGCGCCATGGCTACACCTTC
>TRBV7-8|TRBJ2-1|NA|18|TRBD2
CASSLEGSGRATYNEQFF
TGTGCCAGCAGCTTAGAGGGTAGCGGGAGGGCCACCTACAATGAGCAGTTCTTC
>TRBV7-9|TRBJ1-1|NA|12|TRBD1
CASSPWDRGAFF
TGTGCCAGCAGTCCTTGGGACAGGGGAGCTTTCTTT
>TRBV9|TRBJ2-2|NA|16|TRBD2
CASSVGLAGITGELFF
TGTGCCAGCAGCGTCGGGCTAGCGGGAATAACCGGGGAGCTGTTTTTT
>TRBV9|TRBJ1-1|NA|17|TRBD1
CASSSRDRDWLNTEAFF
TGTGCCAGCAGCTCACGGGACAGGGATTGGCTGAACACTGAAGCTTTCTTT
>TRBV30|TRBJ2-3|NA|15|NA
CAWSVPSFSADTQYF
TGTGCCTGGAGTGTCCCTAGCTTTTCCGCAGATACGCAGTATTTT
>TRBV2|TRBJ1-1|NA|17|NA
CASSEPRHGPLDTEAFF
TGTGCCAGCAGTGAACCCAGACACGGCCCCTTGGATACTGAAGCTTTCTTT
>TRBV29-1|TRBJ1-2|NA|11|NA
CSGLQGRGYTF
TGCAGCGGCTTGCAGGGCCGGGGCTACACCTTC
>TRBV2|TRBJ2-3|NA|15|TRBD2
CASTIGTSGKNTQYF
TGTGCCAGCACCATCGGGACTAGCGGGAAGAATACGCAGTATTTT
>TRBV29-1|TRBJ1-2|once|14|TRBD1
CSVRTGQGDYGYTF
TGCAGCGTCCGCACGGGACAGGGGGACTATGGCTACACCTTC
>TRBV10-3|TRBJ2-7|NA|15|NA
CAISESGLGGEEQYF
TGTGCCATCAGTGAGTCTGGGCTAGGGGGGGAAGAGCAGTACTTC
>TRBV27|TRBJ2-7|once|13|NA
CASMGAGFYEQYF
TGTGCCAGCATGGGGGCGGGATTCTACGAGCAGTACTTC
>TRBV6-1|TRBJ1-2|NA|11|TRBD1
CASSDTGDHTF
TGTGCCAGCAGTGATACAGGGGATCACACCTTC
>TRBV27|TRBJ1-2|NA|15|NA
CASSLNGIPLDGYTF
TGTGCCAGCAGTTTAAACGGGATCCCGCTAGATGGCTACACCTTC
>TRBV27|TRBJ2-3|NA|15|NA
CASNPRQINTDTQYF
TGTGCCAGCAATCCACGACAGATAAACACAGATACGCAGTATTTT
>TRBV4-2|TRBJ2-2|NA|16|TRBD2
CASSQPREGHTGELFF
TGTGCCAGCAGCCAACCGCGGGAGGGCCACACCGGGGAGCTGTTTTTT
>TRBV7-2|TRBJ1-3|NA|16|NA
CASSLAGEWSGNTIYF
TGTGCCAGCAGCTTAGCGGGGGAATGGTCTGGAAACACCATATATTTT
>TRBV28|TRBJ2-1|NA|13|NA
CASREGLLSEQFF
TGTGCCAGCAGGGAGGGCCTACTAAGTGAGCAGTTCTTC
>TRBV9|TRBJ2-2|NA|17|NA
CASSPTSRAGDTGELFF
TGTGCCAGCAGCCCCACATCTAGGGCCGGGGACACCGGGGAGCTGTTTTTT
>TRBV6-1|TRBJ1-1|NA|14|NA
CASSESTVNTEAFF
TGTGCCAGCAGTGAATCGACAGTGAACACTGAAGCTTTCTTT
>TRBV6-5|TRBJ2-1|once|15|TRBD1
CASGYKGQGLYEQFF
TGTGCCAGCGGCTACAAGGGACAGGGGTTGTATGAGCAGTTCTTC
>TRBV6-1|TRBJ2-1|NA|14|TRBD2
CASSGGLAGDEQFF
TGTGCCAGCAGTGGTGGACTAGCGGGAGATGAGCAGTTCTTC
>TRBV29-1|TRBJ2-6|NA|14|NA
CSAVFGANPNVLTF
TGCAGCGCCGTCTTCGGGGCAAATCCCAACGTCCTGACTTTC
>TRBV18|TRBJ1-5|NA|14|NA
CASSPGTWGQPQHF
TGTGCCAGCTCACCAGGGACCTGGGGTCAGCCCCAGCATTTT